This TCR beta chain stems from a study of tumor-infiltrating lymphocytes in glioblastoma multiforme. TCR beta libraries were built from RNA through three nested multiplex PCR rounds using modified ARM-PCR. These TCRB libraries lack any described unique molecular identifiers. Each CDR3 protein gets one entry after TCRdb re-called the multiplex PCR reads with MiXCR. The sample has about 32,000 distinct CDR3 sequences, around 60% seen once; the top ten hold 33%. Comment on this clonotype: Its matching antigen is unknown. This is likely a read error, given that the CDR3 carries no conserved phenylalanine or tryptophan at its end.

The study's findings and limits: Unequal TCR RNA per T cell might skew measured clone sizes. No surface-marker sorting into functional T cell subtypes was done. Only one glioblastoma patient had TCR and mutation analysis.

V was clipped by 10 bases and J by 2 bases, with 12 bases between them. The CDR3 is made up of 13 amino acids. From germline, CDR1 is KGHDR and CDR2 SFDVKD. The sequenced material came from brain tumor tissue. This chain uses TRBV24-1 with TRBJ2-3, with D perhaps matching TRBD2 (5 bases). This TCR was recovered from a male donor with glioblastoma. The CDR3 nucleotides read TGTGCCACTTCGGGGAGCCCCACAGATACGCAGTATCTT. As protein: CATSGSPTDTQYL.